One and the same sample provided the 18 T cell receptor beta chains below, sequenced in a study of T cell clonality in common variable immunodeficiency. This table comes from immunoSEQ multiplex PCR, and its TCRdb copy is limited to in-frame clones, with some not included. This repertoire holds roughly 30,000 clones, and none appear only once. The sample was peripheral blood mononuclear cells. The receptor source for this set is a person between 18 and 70 years old in good health.

In its sample, this clone was seen many times. The read ends 3 residues shy of where the CDR3 ends; the end is completed using the germline J gene. The chain combines TRBV19 with TRBJ2-2; possibly TRBD1 for D (6 bases). The length of the CDR3 is 15 residues. The germline V and J ends were trimmed by 1 base and 6 bases, with 12 bases remaining between them. Germline-derived CDR1 and CDR2 are LNHDA and SQIVND (reference sequence). CDR3 in amino acids: CASSIGQGGSGELFF. The covered CDR3 bases are TGTGCCAGTAGTATAGGGCAAGGGGGTTCCGGGGAG.

This clone was seen ten or more times. Read data end 3 residues before the CDR3 end; the end is taken from the germline J gene. The chain uses TRBV20-1 and TRBJ2-7, with D perhaps matching TRBD1 (6 bases). V was trimmed by 3 bases and J by 3 bases, leaving 12 bases between them. Looked up from germline, CDR1 is DFQATT and CDR2 is SNEGSKA (reference sequence). This CDR3 contains 13 residues. This chain's CDR3 is CSASWDKDYEQYF. CDR3 bases read: TGCAGTGCTAGTTGGGACAAGGACTACGAG.

This clone was counted many times. The sequence runs out 3 residues before the end of the CDR3; the remainder is reconstructed from the germline J gene. This rearrangement joins TRBV5-1 to TRBJ1-4, with D hard to call. The CDR3 sequence is 12 residues long. The germline V gene encodes CDR1 SGHRS and CDR2 YFSETQ. V dropped 2 bases and J dropped 8 bases, with 7 bases sitting between them. The CDR3 bases that were read are TGCGCCAGCAGCTTCGACACCGAAAAA. This sequence encodes CASSFDTEK. The full CDR3 protein is CASSFDTEKLFF.

This clone came up many times. The sequenced fragment ends 3 residues before the CDR3 boundary, so the rest is inferred from the germline J gene. The genes are TRBV12-3 or TRBV12-4 and TRBJ2-3; 7 bases fit TRBD2. This CDR3 comprises 16 residues. V lost 6 bases, J lost 2 bases, and 11 bases stayed unmatched. Partial CDR3 DNA: TGTGCCAGCAGCTCCGCTGCTAGCGGATACACAGATACG. Translated, it gives CASSSAASGYTDT. In full, the CDR3 reads CASSSAASGYTDTQYF.

At least ten counts were recorded for this clone. The read comes to an end 3 residues before the CDR3 does, leaving the germline J gene to fill in the end. The V call is TRBV20-1, the J call TRBJ2-1; 10 bases are a match to TRBD2. Germline CDR1 DFQATT, CDR2 SNEGSKA (reference sequence). The length of the CDR3 is 18 residues. V lost 0 bases to trimming and J lost 1 base; unmatched junction nucleotides: 9. The part of the CDR3 DNA that was read is TGCAGTGCTAGAGATCTGGGGGCTAGCGGGGGATCCTACAATGAG. This gives the protein CSARDLGASGGSYNE. The whole CDR3 sequence reads CSARDLGASGGSYNEQFF.

This clone came up many times. The covered CDR3 bases are TGCGCCAGCAGCTTGCATCGGGGCCAAGAGACC. Its translation is CASSLHRGQET. The complete CDR3 protein is CASSLHRGQETQYF. This chain uses TRBV5-1 with TRBJ2-5; maybe TRBD2 (5 bases). Coverage ceases 3 residues before the CDR3 finishes, and the germline J gene fills in the end. Trimming took off 1 base at V and 1 base at J, with 8 bases between the two ends. This CDR3 contains 14 residues. Germline V lookup: CDR1 SGHRS, CDR2 YFSETQ.

Of note for this clone: The read finishes 3 residues shy of the CDR3 end, and the germline J gene is used to complete it. The chain couples TRBV11-3 to TRBJ2-3; TRBD2 agrees at 9 bases. The CDR3 has 15 residues. CDR1 is SGHNT, CDR2 YENEEA, per germline. The V segment lost 5 bases and the J segment 3 bases; nucleotides outside the gene matches: 6. The CDR3 DNA, read in part, is TGTGCCAGCAGCCCGGGACTAGCTCTTACAGATACG. Translating it yields CASSPGLALTDT. The entire CDR3 protein is CASSPGLALTDTQYF.

There are many counts of this clone. The CDR3 end is not reached by the read, which stops 3 residues before it; the germline J gene fills it in. The rearrangement joins TRBV20-1 to TRBJ2-3; tentatively, D is TRBD2 (5 bases). Between the trimmed V and J ends, which lost 0 bases and 1 base, there was a span of 8 bases. Germline CDR1 reads DFQATT; CDR2 reads SNEGSKA (reference sequence). The CDR3 runs to 14 residues. The CDR3 bases that were read are TGCAGTGCTAGAGACGGGGTTGGCACAGATACG. It specifies CSARDGVGTDT. The whole CDR3 reads CSARDGVGTDTQYF.

This clone showed up many times. The read finishes 3 residues shy of the CDR3 end, and the germline J gene is used to complete it. The chain employs TRBV5-6 and TRBJ1-1, with D unresolved. CDR3 length: 14 residues. V was cut by 0 bases and J by 3 bases, with 9 bases left in between. Per germline, CDR1 SGHDT and CDR2 YYEEEE. The CDR3 protein is CASSLVGADTEAFF. Incomplete CDR3 DNA: TGTGCCAGCAGCTTGGTAGGAGCGGACACTGAA.

This clone has a count of ten or more. The read falls 3 residues short of the CDR3 end, and the missing part is taken from the germline J gene. The chain employs TRBV7-2 and TRBJ2-3, with D maybe TRBD2 (6 bases). Germline V gives CDR1 SGHTA, CDR2 FQGNSA. With 5 bases removed from V and 4 bases from J, the gap between germline ends came to 16 bases. This CDR3 is 15 amino acids long. Partial CDR3 DNA: TGTGCCAGCAGCGCTGATCGGGACTTTGCAGATACG. Residues: CASSADRDFADT. The full CDR3 sequence reads CASSADRDFADTQYF.

This clone was counted ten times or more. From the germline J gene comes the end of the CDR3, since the read stops 3 residues before it. This sequence joins TRBV19 and TRBJ1-1; possible D gene TRBD1, 6 bases. Germline assignment: CDR1 LNHDA and CDR2 SQIVND (reference sequence). The ends were cut back, 7 bases at V and 4 bases at J, with 16 bases in the middle. CDR3 size: 14 residues. CDR3 DNA, as far as it was read: TGTGCCAGTACCAATAGACAGGTGTCCACTGAA. Encoded protein: CASTNRQVSTE. The entire CDR3 is CASTNRQVSTEAFF.

A note on this clone: Read sequence stops 3 residues before the CDR3 end, and the germline J gene provides the missing end. The rearrangement links TRBV6-1 to TRBJ2-1; D is perhaps TRBD1 (6 bases). V lost 4 bases and J lost 8, with 9 bases in between. The CDR3 runs 12 residues. Germline CDR1 reads MNHNS; CDR2 reads SASEGT. CDR3 residues: CASSVRGDEQFF. The DNA read from the CDR3 is TGTGCCAGCAGTGTCAGGGGCGATGAG.

This clone was counted many times. The read ends 3 residues shy of where the CDR3 ends; the end is completed using the germline J gene. V is TRBV30 and J is TRBJ1-4; 8 nucleotides line up with TRBD1. The CDR3 extends over 15 amino acids. The germline V gene has CDR1 GTSNPN and CDR2 SVGIG (reference sequence). The ends lost 5 bases at V and 7 bases at J; junction bases unmatched: 12. CDR3 amino acids: CAWDRGDVRGEKLFF. The covered CDR3 bases are TGTGCCTGGGACAGGGGAGATGTTCGGGGTGAAAAA. Full variable domain (outside the CDR3, taken from reference TRBV30 and TRBJ1-4): SQTIHQWPATLVQPVGSPLSLECTVEGTSNPNLYWYRQAAGRGLQLLFYSVGIGQISSEVPQNLSASRPQDRQFILSSKKLLLSDSGFYLCAWDRGDVRGEKLFFGSGTQLSVL.

This clone was seen a handful of times. The DNA ends 3 residues before the CDR3 does, and the rest of the CDR3 is filled in from the germline J gene. This chain uses TRBV19 with TRBJ2-2; 10 positions agree with TRBD1. The CDR3 spans 14 residues. The germline V gene has CDR1 LNHDA and CDR2 SQIVND (reference sequence). This CDR3 reads CASSMTGGHSPLFF. The sequenced part of the CDR3 DNA is TGTGCCAGTAGTATGACAGGGGGCCATTCACCG.

Comment on this clone: The read ends 3 residues shy of where the CDR3 ends; the end is completed using the germline J gene. The rearrangement uses TRBV7-9 and TRBJ1-4, with 9 nucleotides matching TRBD1. With V trimmed by 3 bases and J by 6 bases, 5 bases remained unmatched. The germline V gene has CDR1 SEHNR and CDR2 FQNEAQ (reference sequence). This CDR3 has 15 amino acids. The CDR3 sequence: CASSFARTGDEKLFF. CDR3 DNA (partial): TGTGCCAGCAGCTTCGCTCGGACAGGGGATGAAAAA.

This clone was picked up a small number of times. Read data end 3 residues before the CDR3 end; the end is taken from the germline J gene. The genes are TRBV18 and TRBJ2-3, with D unclear. CDR1 KGHSH and CDR2 LQKENI come from the germline V gene. CDR3 length: 12 amino acids. The CDR3 region is CASSTAAETQYF. CDR3 DNA (partial): TGTGCCAGCTCCACGGCCGCGGAGACG.

There are many counts of this clone. The CDR3 end is not reached by the read, which stops 3 residues before it; the germline J gene fills it in. The chain joins TRBV2 to TRBJ2-1; 11 nucleotides match TRBD2. CDR3 length: 16 amino acids. The germline CDR1 and CDR2 sequences are SNHLY and FYNNEI. The junction had 8 bases not matched to a gene; V was cut back by 6 bases and J by 4 bases. This CDR3 is CASRSLGTSGYNEQFF. CDR3 bases read: TGTGCCAGCAGGAGTTTGGGGACTAGCGGTTACAATGAG.

Comments on this clone: An end of the junction differs from the germline gene, which may be a read error. The CDR3 end is not reached by the read, which stops 3 residues before it; the germline J gene fills it in. The V gene is TRBV19, the J gene TRBJ1-5; 7 nucleotides align to TRBD1. The CDR3 spans 15 residues. Germline lookup yields CDR1 LNHDA and CDR2 SQIVND (reference sequence). CDR3 loop: CGSSSAGGSNQPQHF. The sequenced part of the CDR3 DNA is TGTGGCAGTAGTTCGGCAGGGGGGAGCAATCAGCCC. Filled out from reference TRBV19 and TRBJ1-5, the complete variable domain reads DGGITQSPKYLFRKEGQNVTLSCEQNLNHDAMYWYRQDPGQGLRLIYYSQIVNDFQKGDIAEGYSVSREKKESFPLTVTSAQKNPTAFYLCGSSSAGGSNQPQHFGDGTRLSIL.